Below, 18 T cell receptor beta chains from the same sample are listed, as sequenced in a study of shared clonotypes between healthy human individuals (dated by TCRdb to the early 2020s). CD8 naive samples were CD45RO-negative cells positively selected for CCR7, giving a CD45RA+CCR7+ population that excluded TemRA cells. Receptor libraries were prepared by the immunoSEQ multiplex PCR assay. The clones in this table, taken by TCRdb from immuneACCESS, are in-frame only. Not every clone is retained; where verified, under half of the shortfall comes from an unresolved V gene, and the cause of the rest is unknown. In this sample the table shows some 2,100,000 clones, 93% of which occur a single time. The ten largest clones take up around 1.7% of the sample. The material sequenced was naive CD8+ T cells from PBMCs. This sample's cell subset or site label indicates: CD45RA+CCR7+. The receptors come from a man younger than 30 in good health. Some clones in this sample may be carry-over from other donors' samples.

This rearrangement joins TRBV28 to TRBJ2-2; 8 bases are shared with TRBD1. The CDR3 sequence is 17 residues long. CDR1 is MDHEN, CDR2 SYDVKM, per germline. V lost 3 bases, J lost 5 bases, and 11 bases stayed unmatched. The DNA for the CDR3 is TGTGCCAGCAGTTTGAGGGTGGTCCAGGGGGCTACCGGGGAGCTGTTTTTT. Translated: CASSLRVVQGATGELFF. Full variable domain (missing parts from reference TRBV28 and TRBJ2-2): DVKVTQSSRYLVKRTGEKVFLECVQDMDHENMFWYRQDPGLGLRLIYFSYDVKMKEKGDIPEGYSVSREKKERFSLILESASTNQTSMYLCASSLRVVQGATGELFFGEGSRLTVL.

V is TRBV5-4 and J is TRBJ2-5; 8 bases match TRBD2. The V gene end was trimmed by 0 bases and the J gene end by 4 bases; junction bases not matched to a gene: 8. Germline CDR1 is SGHNT and CDR2 is YYREEE (reference sequence). The CDR3 length is 16 residues. This CDR3 reads CASSLGISGIGETQYF. The CDR3 DNA sequence: TGTGCCAGCAGCTTGGGGATTAGCGGGATAGGAGAGACCCAGTACTTC.

This chain joins TRBV9 and TRBJ1-5, with a tentative D call TRBD1 (5 bases). The CDR3 loop spans 15 amino acids. Per germline, CDR1 SGDLS and CDR2 YYNGEE. Deletions cut 5 bases from V and 7 bases from J, with 19 bases between. For the CDR3, the DNA is TGTGCCAGCAGTAAGAATGGGGGGTTCGGCCAGCCCCAGCATTTT. Protein product: CASSKNGGFGQPQHF.

In this sample, this clone turned up a few times. Other DNA sequences in the same sample also yield this CDR3. The chain joins TRBV19 to TRBJ2-1, with D perhaps TRBD1 or TRBD2 (5 bases each). The CDR3 runs 15 residues. Germline V gene lookup returns CDR1 LNHDA and CDR2 SQIVND (reference sequence). The V and J ends lost 6 bases and 0 bases respectively, with 12 bases between them. The chain's CDR3 is CASSPGTSSYNEQFF. The DNA for the CDR3 is TGTGCCAGTAGCCCCGGGACCAGCTCCTACAATGAGCAGTTCTTC.

This chain connects TRBV7-9 to TRBJ2-7; perhaps TRBD2 as D (5 bases). In germline, CDR1 is SEHNR, CDR2 FQNEAQ (reference sequence). The CDR3 extends over 15 amino acids. Between the trimmed V and J ends, which lost 5 bases and 2 bases, there was a span of 16 bases. The CDR3 sequence: CASSQRRTETYEQYF. The CDR3, as DNA: TGTGCCAGCAGCCAGCGGAGGACTGAGACCTACGAGCAGTACTTC.

The rearrangement uses TRBV7-2 and TRBJ2-3; the D gene is possibly TRBD2 (5 bases). This CDR3 spans 15 amino acids. The V and J ends lost 4 bases and 2 bases respectively, with 13 bases between them. Germline CDR1 and CDR2: SGHTA and FQGNSA. The CDR3 DNA sequence: TGTGCCAGCAGCTCCAGGACTCGATACACAGATACGCAGTATTTT. Protein product: CASSSRTRYTDTQYF. Full variable domain (remainder filled in from reference TRBV7-2 and TRBJ2-3): GAGVSQSPSNKVTEKGKDVELRCDPISGHTALYWYRQSLGQGLEFLIYFQGNSAPDKSGLPSDRFSAERTGGSVSTLTIQRTQQEDSAVYLCASSSRTRYTDTQYFGPGTRLTVL.

V gene TRBV7-7 combines with J gene TRBJ2-7; D is unclear. Germline assignment: CDR1 SSHAT and CDR2 FNYEAQ (reference sequence). Trimming removed 0 bases at V and 4 bases at J, with 7 bases between. This CDR3 is 13 amino acids long. DNA of the CDR3: TGTGCCAGCAGCTTAGCGGAGAGGTACGAGCAGTACTTC. Translated: CASSLAERYEQYF.

This sequence joins TRBV27 and TRBJ2-3; D gene unclear. V dropped 6 bases and J dropped 2 bases, with 12 bases sitting between them. Germline CDR1 is MNHEY and CDR2 is SMNVEV (reference sequence). This CDR3 region has 14 residues. CDR3 DNA sequence: TGTGCCAGCAGCACCGTAGCTCCCACAGATACGCAGTATTTT. Its translation is CASSTVAPTDTQYF.

V usage is TRBV7-9 and J usage is TRBJ2-7, with TRBD2 matching 16 bases. CDR3 length: 19 amino acids. Germline V gene sequence: CDR1 SEHNR, CDR2 FQNEAQ (reference sequence). With V trimmed by 5 bases and J by 6 bases, 16 bases remained unmatched. The CDR3 DNA reads TGTGCCAGCAGCGGCCCCGGGACTAGCGGGAGGGCCGGTCATCTCGAGCAGTACTTC. Protein product: CASSGPGTSGRAGHLEQYF.

This rearrangement joins TRBV19 to TRBJ1-5; no reliable D call. The CDR3 sequence is 12 residues long. V lost 3 bases to trimming and J lost 4 bases, with 4 bases between them. CDR1 and CDR2 from the germline V gene are LNHDA and SQIVND (reference sequence). CDR3 protein: CASSITNQPQHF. CDR3 DNA sequence: TGTGCCAGTAGTATCACGAATCAGCCCCAGCATTTT.

The chain joins TRBV5-1 to TRBJ2-7; D may be TRBD2 (6 bases). V was trimmed by 0 bases and J by 2 bases, leaving 12 bases between them. This CDR3 is built from 15 residues. CDR1 is SGHRS, CDR2 YFSETQ, per germline. The CDR3: CASSLGVAATYEQYF. In nucleotides, the CDR3 is TGCGCCAGCAGCTTGGGGGTAGCGGCAACCTACGAGCAGTACTTC.

This sequence joins TRBV6-5 and TRBJ2-3, with D perhaps matching TRBD2 (7 bases). Germline V CDR1 and CDR2: MNHEY, SVGAGI. The CDR3 contains 15 residues. Trimming left V 6 bases short and J 6 bases short, with 19 bases between. CDR3 sequence reads: CASSRNGGALDTQYF. CDR3 nucleotide sequence: TGTGCCAGCAGCAGAAATGGGGGGGCTCTGGATACGCAGTATTTT.

The chain links TRBV4-1 to TRBJ2-7; TRBD1 matches 7 bases. Trimming at V came to 8 bases and at J to 0 bases, leaving 10 bases not matched to a gene. The germline V gene has CDR1 MGHRA and CDR2 YSYEKL. The CDR3 runs to 15 residues. CDR3 in amino acids: CASALGTDPSYEQYF. CDR3 in DNA: TGCGCCAGCGCCTTGGGGACAGATCCCTCCTACGAGCAGTACTTC.

The rearrangement links TRBV11-3 to TRBJ2-1; D unresolved. Germline V gives CDR1 SGHNT, CDR2 YENEEA. V lost 3 bases to trimming and J lost 10 bases, with 13 bases between them. This CDR3 region has 13 residues. The CDR3 nucleotides are TGTGCCAGCAGCTTTGGGCGTTACAGCGAGCAGTTCTTC. Its translation: CASSFGRYSEQFF.

For this clone: The same CDR3 also results from other DNA sequences found in this sample. The J gene is TRBJ2-1, the V gene TRBV5-4; D is ambiguous. CDR3 length: 15 residues. CDR1 and CDR2 from the germline V gene are SGHNT and YYREEE (reference sequence). Between the trimmed V and J ends, which lost 3 bases and 0 bases, there was a span of 10 bases. CDR3 bases: TGTGCCAGCAGCTCGGACGGTAGCTCCTACAATGAGCAGTTCTTC. Protein: CASSSDGSSYNEQFF. The full variable domain, with the rest looked up from reference TRBV5-4 and TRBJ2-1, is ETGVTQSPTHLIKTRGQQVTLRCSSQSGHNTVSWYQQALGQGPQFIFQYYREEENGRGNFPPRFSGLQFPNYSSELNVNALELDDSALYLCASSSDGSSYNEQFFGPGTRLTVL.

This chain joins TRBV7-8 and TRBJ2-5, with D perhaps matching TRBD2 (6 bases). The germline CDR1 and CDR2 sequences are SGHVS and FQNEAQ. Trimming removed 5 bases at V and 2 bases at J, with 21 bases between. This CDR3 is built from 17 residues. The CDR3 nucleotides read TGTGCCAGCAGCGCGGGGTTGGGTTTAGTGATGCAAGAGACCCAGTACTTC. It encodes CASSAGLGLVMQETQYF.

The chain has TRBV6-1 and TRBJ1-5; D is possibly TRBD1 (5 bases). This CDR3 spans 14 amino acids. Trimming removed 8 bases from V and 2 bases from J, with 13 bases in between. Per germline, CDR1 MNHNS and CDR2 SASEGT. CDR3 sequence: CASSSRVGNQPQHF. For the CDR3, the DNA is TGTGCCAGCTCCTCCAGGGTTGGCAATCAGCCCCAGCATTTT.

The chain joins TRBV6-1 to TRBJ1-1; no reliable D call. Germline V gene lookup returns CDR1 MNHNS and CDR2 SASEGT. CDR3 length equals 14 residues. Trimming took off 10 bases at V and 0 bases at J, with 15 bases between the two ends. The CDR3 DNA sequence: TGTGCCACCTCCTGGAGGCTGATGAACACTGAAGCTTTCTTT. This translates into CATSWRLMNTEAFF.